One and the same sample provided the 14 T cell receptor beta chains below, sequenced in a study of beta chain features in type 1 diabetes. Sequencing targeted expressed TCRB transcripts, as all isolated RNA had been reverse transcribed. Produced via immunoSEQ multiplex PCR; TCRdb's table is partial and in-frame only. The repertoire holds 350,000 to 450,000 clones, with over 13% as singletons. The sequencing sample was made of naive CD4+ T cells from blood. These receptors came from a woman younger than 30 in good health.

This clone was seen a few times. This chain joins TRBV5-4 and TRBJ2-1, with 8 bases fitting TRBD1. Germline V gives CDR1 SGHNT, CDR2 YYREEE (reference sequence). J lost 6 bases, V lost 3 bases, and 11 bases had no gene match. CDR3 length: 16 residues. For the CDR3, the DNA is TGTGCCAGCAGCTATCCTACAGGGGGGCGAGGCAATGAGCAGTTCTTC. This sequence encodes CASSYPTGGRGNEQFF.

The chain combines TRBV9 with TRBJ2-5, with 8 bases identical to TRBD1. CDR1 and CDR2 (germline): SGDLS, YYNGEE. The CDR3 extends over 15 amino acids. V was clipped by 0 bases and J by 5 bases; unmatched bases: 6. The CDR3: CASSVGTGSWETQYF. The CDR3 DNA sequence: TGTGCCAGCAGCGTAGGGACAGGGTCATGGGAGACCCAGTACTTC.

The V call is TRBV5-1, the J call TRBJ2-1; 11 bases fit TRBD2. The V segment lost 4 bases and the J segment 6 bases; nucleotides outside the gene matches: 9. The CDR3 consists of 16 residues. The germline V gene encodes CDR1 SGHRS and CDR2 YFSETQ. The CDR3 reads CASSMSGTSGRNEQFF. The DNA of the CDR3 is TGCGCCAGCAGCATGAGTGGGACTAGCGGTCGCAATGAGCAGTTCTTC.

The table lists this clone with a few counts. CDR3 in DNA: TGTGCCAGCAGAAAGGGGGGGACTAGTTCTTACGAGCAGTACTTC. Residues: CASRKGGTSSYEQYF. The chain is built from TRBV27 and TRBJ2-7, with 8 bases fitting TRBD2. Trimming took 6 bases from V and 4 from J; bases not matched to a gene: 11. Germline CDR1 reads MNHEY; CDR2 reads SMNVEV (reference sequence). The CDR3 sequence is 15 residues long.

This clone has a handful of counts. This sequence joins TRBV7-8 and TRBJ2-6, with D unclear. Per germline, CDR1 SGHVS and CDR2 FQNEAQ. Trimming took off 8 bases at V and 0 bases at J, with 5 bases between the two ends. The CDR3 loop spans 13 amino acids. CDR3 residues: CASELSGANVLTF. CDR3 nucleotide sequence: TGTGCCAGCGAACTCTCTGGGGCCAACGTCCTGACTTTC.

In this sample, this clone turned up a few times. V gene TRBV4-3 combines with J gene TRBJ2-7; 12 nucleotides line up with TRBD1. V gave up 3 bases and J gave up 6 bases; unmatched junction bases: 3. The CDR3 is 14 amino acids. Germline CDR1 LGHNA, CDR2 YSLEER. DNA of the CDR3: TGCGCCAGCAGCCAGGGACAGGGGGCATTCGAGCAGTACTTC. Its translation: CASSQGQGAFEQYF.

The chain joins TRBV7-9 to TRBJ2-1, with D possibly matching TRBD2 (6 bases). Germline CDR1 reads SEHNR; CDR2 reads FQNEAQ (reference sequence). The CDR3 has 16 residues. V lost 5 bases and J lost 0, with 14 bases in between. CDR3 protein: CASSARRGSSYNEQFF. The CDR3, as DNA: TGTGCCAGCAGCGCAAGGCGGGGAAGCTCCTACAATGAGCAGTTCTTC.

The J gene is TRBJ2-2, the V gene TRBV7-2; possible D gene TRBD2, 5 bases. Per the germline V gene, CDR1 is SGHTA and CDR2 is FQGNSA. Trimming shortened V by 5 bases and J by 1 base, and 11 bases separated the two germline ends. The CDR3 totals 15 residues. In DNA form, the CDR3 reads TGTGCCAGCAGCCCTGCACGGGAGAACACCGGGGAGCTGTTTTTT. It is translated as CASSPARENTGELFF.

V usage is TRBV9 and J usage is TRBJ1-5; 9 bases are a match to TRBD1. Germline V gene data show CDR1 as SGDLS and CDR2 as YYNGEE. This CDR3 comprises 15 residues. V dropped 2 bases and J dropped 2; count of bases not matched to a gene: 2. The chain's CDR3 is CASSVTGGGNQPQHF. The CDR3 DNA reads TGTGCCAGCAGCGTCACAGGGGGCGGCAATCAGCCCCAGCATTTT.

The J gene is TRBJ1-2, the V gene TRBV30, with D unresolved. CDR3 length: 13 residues. With 3 bases removed from V and 6 bases from J, the gap between germline ends came to 14 bases. Germline V gene lookup returns CDR1 GTSNPN and CDR2 SVGIG (reference sequence). CDR3 in DNA: TGTGCCTGGAGGGCCCAGGTTCTCGATGGCTACACCTTC. Translated, it gives CAWRAQVLDGYTF. Based on the CDR3 plus reference TRBV30 and TRBJ1-2, the full variable domain is SQTIHQWPATLVQPVGSPLSLECTVEGTSNPNLYWYRQAAGRGLQLLFYSVGIGQISSEVPQNLSASRPQDRQFILSSKKLLLSDSGFYLCAWRAQVLDGYTFGSGTRLTVV.

Concerning this clone: Other DNA sequences in this specimen translate into the identical CDR3. This chain's CDR3 is CASSPVQNTGELFF. CDR3 nucleotides: TGTGCCAGCTCACCAGTTCAGAACACCGGGGAGCTGTTTTTT. The rearrangement links TRBV18 to TRBJ2-2; D is unclear. Germline CDR1 and CDR2: KGHSH and LQKENI. With 2 bases removed from V and 1 base from J, the gap between germline ends came to 5 bases. The CDR3 consists of 14 residues.

The chain uses TRBV6-5 and TRBJ2-3; D is perhaps TRBD2 (6 bases). The V end lost 4 bases, the J end lost 6 bases, and 14 bases lay between the germline ends. CDR3 size: 14 residues. Germline-derived CDR1 and CDR2 are MNHEY and SVGAGI. The CDR3 DNA is TGTGCCAGCAGTTTGGGACTCCCTATCGATACGCAGTATTTT. Protein product: CASSLGLPIDTQYF.

This sequence joins TRBV6-5 and TRBJ2-7; TRBD1 agrees at 7 bases. J gave up 2 bases and V 4 bases, and 5 bases lay outside the gene matches. The CDR3 has 14 amino acids. The germline gives CDR1 MNHEY, CDR2 SVGAGI. The CDR3, as DNA: TGTGCCAGCAGTTGGGACAGCCGGACCTACGAGCAGTACTTC. Protein product: CASSWDSRTYEQYF.

The V call is TRBV7-2, the J call TRBJ2-3; 11 nucleotides line up with TRBD2. Germline V lookup: CDR1 SGHTA, CDR2 FQGNSA. The CDR3 has 14 amino acids. The V segment lost 5 bases and the J segment 7 bases; nucleotides outside the gene matches: 5. The CDR3 region is CASSSTSGSNTQYF. CDR3 nucleotides: TGTGCCAGCAGCAGTACTAGCGGGAGTAATACGCAGTATTTT.